Sequencing of this T cell receptor (beta chain) was carried out in a study of shared clonotypes between healthy human individuals. Generated by immunoSEQ multiplex PCR, the TCRdb table keeps only in-frame clones and is missing some. Of fewer than 1.4 million clones listed, approximately 78% are singletons. On this clone itself: The target antigen is unknown.

Donors were healthy HIV-negative adults without recent acute infections or vaccinations. Germline V gene data show CDR1 as SQVTM and CDR2 as ANQGSEA. Trimming left V 5 bases short and J 0 bases short, with 10 bases between. This CDR3 comprises 13 residues. Notes on the study in general: With few donors, the genetic and exposure-history diversity represented was limited.

The sequenced material came from memory CD4+ T cells from PBMCs. Sample subset: CD45RA-negative fraction. This chain joins TRBV29-1 and TRBJ1-1; D gene unclear. This sequence was found in a man younger than 30 in good health. Some clones in this sample may be carry-over from other donors' samples. This chain's CDR3 is CSVFDGLNTEAFF. The CDR3 region has the DNA TGCAGCGTTTTTGACGGCCTGAACACTGAAGCTTTCTTT.